The 16 T cell receptor beta chains below were found in one sample sequenced in a study of cytomegalovirus exposure and HLA in healthy donors. The PCR was carried out with 60 Vbeta primers and 13 Jbeta primers. Profiling relied on immunoSEQ multiplex PCR, and the TCRdb table lists in-frame clones only, not all of them. The table includes 200,000 to 250,000 clones, 70% to 90% detected once. The sample was PBMCs. All receptors come from a man younger than 45 in good health and CMV-seronegative.

The sample holds one count of this clone. The rearrangement joins TRBV7-8 to TRBJ1-2; D remains unclear. Germline CDR1 is SGHVS and CDR2 is FQNEAQ. The germline V and J ends were trimmed by 8 bases and 2 bases, with 12 bases remaining between them. This CDR3 has 13 amino acids. This CDR3 reads CASDLWANYGYTF. The CDR3 DNA is TGTGCCAGCGACCTCTGGGCGAACTATGGCTACACCTTC. The full variable domain, rest sourced from reference TRBV7-8 and TRBJ1-2, is GAGVSQSPRYKVAKRGQDVALRCDPISGHVSLFWYQQALGQGPEFLTYFQNEAQLDKSGLPSDRFFAERPEGSVSTLKIQRTQQEDSAVYLCASDLWANYGYTFGSGTRLTVV.

The rearrangement joins TRBV6-1 to TRBJ1-1; D not resolved. V was cut by 2 bases and J by 1 base, with 8 bases left in between. The germline CDR1 and CDR2 sequences are MNHNS and SASEGT. The CDR3 has 14 residues. The CDR3, as DNA: TGTGCCAGCAGTGAACCGCCGGGGAACACTGAAGCTTTCTTT. The encoded protein is CASSEPPGNTEAFF.

V is TRBV10-2 and J is TRBJ2-7; 8 nucleotides line up with TRBD1. Trimming took 6 bases from V and 6 from J; bases not matched to a gene: 7. Looked up from germline, CDR1 is WSHSY and CDR2 is SAAADI. The CDR3 has 13 amino acids. In DNA form, the CDR3 reads TGCGCCAGCAGGCAGGGGGCAGGAAGCGAGCAGTACTTC. The encoded protein is CASRQGAGSEQYF.

The chain is built from TRBV4-2 and TRBJ2-3; a possible D gene is TRBD1 (6 bases). The length of the CDR3 is 15 residues. Germline V gene lookup returns CDR1 LGHNA and CDR2 YNFKEQ. V was cut by 6 bases and J by 0 bases, with 13 bases left in between. CDR3 sequence: CASRPTGSSTDTQYF. The CDR3 coding sequence is TGTGCCAGCAGACCGACAGGTTCTAGCACAGATACGCAGTATTTT.

This chain uses TRBV6-6 with TRBJ1-1; D is undetermined. This CDR3 is 16 amino acids long. V gave up 5 bases and J gave up 5 bases, with 21 bases separating them. Germline assignment: CDR1 MNHNY and CDR2 SVGAGI (reference sequence). The CDR3 nucleotides are TGTGCCAGCAGTCCCGGACTGGCGGGAGGTGGGACTGAAGCTTTCTTT. Its translation: CASSPGLAGGGTEAFF.

This clone came up a few times. The V call is TRBV18, the J call TRBJ1-3; 12 nucleotides agree with TRBD1. V lost 3 bases and J lost 0; bases outside the gene matches: 3. The CDR3 extends over 17 amino acids. Germline V gene data show CDR1 as KGHSH and CDR2 as LQKENI. CDR3 in amino acids: CASSPGQGAFSGNTIYF. The CDR3 DNA reads as TGTGCCAGCTCACCGGGACAGGGGGCATTCTCTGGAAACACCATATATTTT.

This chain uses TRBV6-1 with TRBJ1-2, with D hard to call. Trimming shortened V by 6 bases and J by 0 bases, and 8 bases separated the two germline ends. The CDR3 runs to 13 residues. CDR1 is MNHNS and CDR2 is SASEGT in the germline V gene. This chain's CDR3 is CASRAPPNYGYTF. In DNA form, the CDR3 reads TGTGCCAGCAGGGCCCCCCCTAACTATGGCTACACCTTC.

The gene calls are TRBV4-1 and TRBJ2-7, with 9 bases that match TRBD2. Trimming at V came to 4 bases and at J to 0 bases, leaving 7 bases not matched to a gene. The CDR3 extends over 16 amino acids. Germline lookup yields CDR1 MGHRA and CDR2 YSYEKL. The CDR3 reads CASSLAGGGSSYEQYF. The CDR3 bases are TGCGCCAGCAGCCTTGCGGGGGGGGGCAGCTCCTACGAGCAGTACTTC.

This chain uses TRBV28 with TRBJ2-7, with 9 bases identical to TRBD1. The CDR3 spans 15 residues. V shed 3 bases and J 2 bases; nucleotides not matched to a gene: 5. CDR1 and CDR2 (germline): MDHEN, SYDVKM. CDR3 nucleotide sequence: TGTGCCAGCAGTTTTCCAGGACAGGGGACCTACGAGCAGTACTTC. As protein: CASSFPGQGTYEQYF.

V and J are TRBV2 and TRBJ1-3; 10 bases match TRBD1. V shed 7 bases and J 8 bases; nucleotides not matched to a gene: 5. The CDR3 runs to 13 residues. Germline lookup yields CDR1 SNHLY and CDR2 FYNNEI. CDR3 residues: CASKGTGEYTIYF. The CDR3 nucleotides are TGTGCCAGCAAGGGGACAGGGGAATACACCATATATTTT.

The rearrangement uses TRBV29-1 and TRBJ2-5; D gene ambiguous. Germline CDR1 is SQVTM and CDR2 is ANQGSEA. V was pared by 7 bases and J by 5 bases, with 17 bases between. There are 13 residues in the CDR3. CDR3 in amino acids: CSARSSLGETQYF. CDR3 bases: TGCAGCGCCCGGTCTAGTCTAGGCGAGACCCAGTACTTC.

The V call is TRBV6-1, the J call TRBJ1-2; 11 bases map to TRBD1. CDR3 length: 14 residues. The trim removed 1 base at V and 8 bases at J, leaving 3 bases unmatched. CDR1 and CDR2 (germline): MNHNS, SASEGT. CDR3: CASSEERTGGGYTF. In DNA, the CDR3 is TGTGCCAGCAGTGAAGAAAGGACAGGGGGCGGCTACACCTTC.

The V and J genes are TRBV2 and TRBJ2-5, with 12 positions matching TRBD1. The CDR3 spans 13 residues. From germline, CDR1 is SNHLY and CDR2 FYNNEI. V lost 9 bases to trimming and J lost 4 bases; unmatched junction nucleotides: 3. The CDR3 sequence: CARGTGGLETQYF. The DNA for the CDR3 is TGTGCCAGGGGGACAGGGGGCTTAGAGACCCAGTACTTC. The variable domain in full, with the rest retrieved from reference TRBV2 and TRBJ2-5, is EPEVTQTPSHQVTQMGQEVILRCVPISNHLYFYWYRQILGQKVEFLVSFYNNEISEKSEIFDDQFSVERPDGSNFTLKIRSTKLEDSAMYFCARGTGGLETQYFGPGTRLLVL.

V and J are TRBV4-3 and TRBJ2-2; the D is unclear. Trimming took 3 bases from V and 6 from J, leaving 8 bases between them. CDR3 length: 13 residues. Germline V gene data show CDR1 as LGHNA and CDR2 as YSLEER. CDR3 bases: TGCGCCAGCAGCCATAAGTGGCCCGGGGAGCTGTTTTTT. Protein product: CASSHKWPGELFF.

This sequence joins TRBV7-9 and TRBJ1-5, with 8 bases matching TRBD1. Germline V gene lookup returns CDR1 SEHNR and CDR2 FQNEAQ (reference sequence). V was clipped by 5 bases and J by 4 bases; unmatched bases: 13. The CDR3 covers 17 residues. The DNA of the CDR3 is TGTGCCAGCAGCAACTACAGGGGGGGGAGGGAAAATCAGCCCCAGCATTTT. It is translated as CASSNYRGGRENQPQHF.

A few counts support this clone. This rearrangement joins TRBV13 to TRBJ2-7; 8 bases align to TRBD2. Per the germline V gene, CDR1 is PRHDT and CDR2 is FYEKMQ (reference sequence). Trimming removed 3 bases from V and 6 bases from J; junction bases left unmatched: 1. This CDR3 spans 12 amino acids. The CDR3 reads CASSFGTSEQYF. For the CDR3, the DNA is TGTGCCAGCAGCTTCGGGACTAGCGAGCAGTACTTC.